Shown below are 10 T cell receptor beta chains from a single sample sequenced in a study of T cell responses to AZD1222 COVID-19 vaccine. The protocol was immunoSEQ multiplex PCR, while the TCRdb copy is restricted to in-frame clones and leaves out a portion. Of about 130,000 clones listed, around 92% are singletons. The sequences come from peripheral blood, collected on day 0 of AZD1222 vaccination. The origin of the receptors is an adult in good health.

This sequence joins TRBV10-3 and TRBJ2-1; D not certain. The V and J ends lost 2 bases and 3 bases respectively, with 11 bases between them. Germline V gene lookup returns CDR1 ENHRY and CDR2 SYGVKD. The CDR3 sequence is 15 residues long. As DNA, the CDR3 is TGTGCCATCAGTGAGAGGGCAGGAGACTACAATGAGCAGTTCTTC. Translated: CAISERAGDYNEQFF.

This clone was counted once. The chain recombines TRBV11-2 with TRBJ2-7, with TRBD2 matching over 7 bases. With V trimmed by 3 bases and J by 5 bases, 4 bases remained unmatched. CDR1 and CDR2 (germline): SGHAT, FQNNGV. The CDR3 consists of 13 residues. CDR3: CASSFGGTDEQYF. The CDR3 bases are TGTGCCAGCAGCTTCGGGGGGACGGACGAGCAGTACTTC.

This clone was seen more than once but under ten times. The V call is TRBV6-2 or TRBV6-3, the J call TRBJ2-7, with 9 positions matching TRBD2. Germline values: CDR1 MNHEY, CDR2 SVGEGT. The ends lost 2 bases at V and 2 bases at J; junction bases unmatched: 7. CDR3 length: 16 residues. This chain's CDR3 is CASSYPRGGGAYEQYF. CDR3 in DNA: TGTGCCAGCAGTTACCCCCGGGGCGGGGGGGCCTACGAGCAGTACTTC.

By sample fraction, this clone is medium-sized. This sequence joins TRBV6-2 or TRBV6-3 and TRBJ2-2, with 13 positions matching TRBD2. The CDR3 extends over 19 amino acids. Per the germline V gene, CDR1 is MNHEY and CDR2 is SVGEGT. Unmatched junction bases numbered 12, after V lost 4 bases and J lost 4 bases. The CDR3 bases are TGTGCCAGCAGTTCCCTCGGGACTAGCGGGGCTCGAATCACCGGGGAGCTGTTTTTT. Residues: CASSSLGTSGARITGELFF.

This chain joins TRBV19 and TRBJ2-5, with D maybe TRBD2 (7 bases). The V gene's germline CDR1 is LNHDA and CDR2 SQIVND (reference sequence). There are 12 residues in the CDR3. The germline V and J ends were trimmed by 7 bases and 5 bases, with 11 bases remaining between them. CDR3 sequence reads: CASNAGAETQYF. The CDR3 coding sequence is TGTGCCAGTAACGCGGGGGCTGAGACCCAGTACTTC.

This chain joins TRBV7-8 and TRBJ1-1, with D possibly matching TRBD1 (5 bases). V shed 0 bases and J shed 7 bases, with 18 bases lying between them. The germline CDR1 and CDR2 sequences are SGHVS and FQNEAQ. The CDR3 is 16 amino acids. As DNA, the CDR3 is TGTGCCAGCAGCTTAGCGGCCGTCAGAGACAGAAGTGAAGCTTTCTTT. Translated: CASSLAAVRDRSEAFF.

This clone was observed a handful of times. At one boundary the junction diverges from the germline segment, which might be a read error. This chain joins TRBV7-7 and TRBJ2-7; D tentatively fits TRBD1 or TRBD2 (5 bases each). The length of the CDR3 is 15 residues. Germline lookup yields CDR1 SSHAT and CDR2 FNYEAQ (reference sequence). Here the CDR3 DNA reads TGTGCTAGCAGCGCCGGAATGGGGACCTCCTACGAGCAGTACTTC. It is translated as CASSAGMGTSYEQYF.

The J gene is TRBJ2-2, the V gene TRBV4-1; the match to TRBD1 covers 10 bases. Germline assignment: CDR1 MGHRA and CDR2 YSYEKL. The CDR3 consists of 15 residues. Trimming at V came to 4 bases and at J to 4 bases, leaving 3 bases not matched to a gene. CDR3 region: CASSPWTGGTGELFF. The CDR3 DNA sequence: TGCGCCAGCAGCCCCTGGACAGGGGGCACCGGGGAGCTGTTTTTT.

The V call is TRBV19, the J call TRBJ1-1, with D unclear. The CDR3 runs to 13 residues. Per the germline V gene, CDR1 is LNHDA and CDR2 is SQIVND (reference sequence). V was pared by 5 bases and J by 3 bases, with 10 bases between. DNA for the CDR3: TGTGCCAGTAGTCCCGGAGGCTACACTGAAGCTTTCTTT. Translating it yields CASSPGGYTEAFF.

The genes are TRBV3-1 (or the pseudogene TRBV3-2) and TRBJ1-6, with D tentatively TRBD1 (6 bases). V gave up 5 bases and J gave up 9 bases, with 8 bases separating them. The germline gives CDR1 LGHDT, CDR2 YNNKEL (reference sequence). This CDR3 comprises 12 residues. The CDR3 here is CASSSRGSPLHF. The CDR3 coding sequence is TGTGCCAGCAGCTCCAGGGGTTCACCCCTCCACTTT.